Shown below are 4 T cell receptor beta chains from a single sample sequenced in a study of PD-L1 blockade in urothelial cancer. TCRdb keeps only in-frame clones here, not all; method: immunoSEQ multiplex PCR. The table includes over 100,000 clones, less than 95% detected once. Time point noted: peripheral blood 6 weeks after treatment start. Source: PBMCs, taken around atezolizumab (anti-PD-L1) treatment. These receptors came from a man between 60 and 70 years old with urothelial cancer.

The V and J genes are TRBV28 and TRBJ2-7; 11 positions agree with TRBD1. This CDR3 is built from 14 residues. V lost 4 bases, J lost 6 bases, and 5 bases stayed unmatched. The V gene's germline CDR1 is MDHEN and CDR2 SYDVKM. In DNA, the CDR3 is TGTGCCAGCAGTTCGGACAGGGGGCTCTCCGAGCAGTACTTC. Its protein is CASSSDRGLSEQYF. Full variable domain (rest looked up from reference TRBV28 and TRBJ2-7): DVKVTQSSRYLVKRTGEKVFLECVQDMDHENMFWYRQDPGLGLRLIYFSYDVKMKEKGDIPEGYSVSREKKERFSLILESASTNQTSMYLCASSSDRGLSEQYFGPGTRLTVT.

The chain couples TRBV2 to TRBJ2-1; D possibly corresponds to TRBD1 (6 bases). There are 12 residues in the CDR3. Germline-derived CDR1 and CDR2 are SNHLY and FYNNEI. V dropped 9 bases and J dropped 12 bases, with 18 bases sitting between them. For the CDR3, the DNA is TGTGCCAGTTGTCAGGGGATGATAAGGCAGTTCTTC. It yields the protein CASCQGMIRQFF. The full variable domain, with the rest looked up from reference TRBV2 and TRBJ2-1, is EPEVTQTPSHQVTQMGQEVILRCVPISNHLYFYWYRQILGQKVEFLVSFYNNEISEKSEIFDDQFSVERPDGSNFTLKIRSTKLEDSAMYFCASCQGMIRQFFGPGTRLTVL.

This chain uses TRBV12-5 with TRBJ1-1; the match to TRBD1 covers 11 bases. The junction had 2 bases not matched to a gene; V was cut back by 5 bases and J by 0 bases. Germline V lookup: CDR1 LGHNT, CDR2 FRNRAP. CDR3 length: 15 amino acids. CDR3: CASGLDRGLNTEAFF. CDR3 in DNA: TGTGCTAGTGGTCTGGACAGGGGGCTGAACACTGAAGCTTTCTTT.

As DNA, the CDR3 is TGTGCCAGTAGTACGAGGACTAGCGGGAGGGCCTACGAGCAGTACTTC. Amino acids: CASSTRTSGRAYEQYF. This chain joins TRBV19 and TRBJ2-7; 15 nucleotides align to TRBD2. Germline CDR1 reads LNHDA; CDR2 reads SQIVND (reference sequence). The CDR3 covers 16 residues. The trim removed 4 bases at V and 2 bases at J, leaving 3 bases unmatched.